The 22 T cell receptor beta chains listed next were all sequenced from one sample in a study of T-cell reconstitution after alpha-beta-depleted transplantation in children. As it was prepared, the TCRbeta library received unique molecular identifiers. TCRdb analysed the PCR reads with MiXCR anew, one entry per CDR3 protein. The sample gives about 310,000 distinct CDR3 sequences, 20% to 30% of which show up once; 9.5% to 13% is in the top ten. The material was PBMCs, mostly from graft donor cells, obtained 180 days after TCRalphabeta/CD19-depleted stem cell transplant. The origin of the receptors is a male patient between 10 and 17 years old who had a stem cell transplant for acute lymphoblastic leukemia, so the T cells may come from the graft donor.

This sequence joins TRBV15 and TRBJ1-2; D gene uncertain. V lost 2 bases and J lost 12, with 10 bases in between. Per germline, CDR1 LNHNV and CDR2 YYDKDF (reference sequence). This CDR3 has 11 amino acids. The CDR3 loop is CATSRSRIHTF. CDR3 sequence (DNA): TGTGCCACCAGCAGATCCAGGATTCACACCTTC.

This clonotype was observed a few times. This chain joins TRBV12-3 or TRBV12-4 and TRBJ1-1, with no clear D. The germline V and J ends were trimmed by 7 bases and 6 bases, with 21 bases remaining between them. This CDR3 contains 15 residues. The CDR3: CASKERNPGPPEAFF. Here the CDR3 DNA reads TGTGCCAGCAAAGAACGAAACCCTGGACCACCTGAAGCTTTCTTT.

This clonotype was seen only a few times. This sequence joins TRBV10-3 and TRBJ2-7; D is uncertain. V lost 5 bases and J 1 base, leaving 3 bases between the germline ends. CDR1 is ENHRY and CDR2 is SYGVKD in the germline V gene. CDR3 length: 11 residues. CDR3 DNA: TGTGCCATCAGTAGGTCCTACGAGCAGTACTTC. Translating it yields CAISRSYEQYF.

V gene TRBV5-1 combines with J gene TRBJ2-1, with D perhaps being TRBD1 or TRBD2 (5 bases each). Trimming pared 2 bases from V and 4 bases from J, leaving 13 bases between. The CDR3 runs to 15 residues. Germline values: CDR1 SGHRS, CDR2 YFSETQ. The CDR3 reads CASSFGGPQYNEQFF. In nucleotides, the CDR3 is TGCGCCAGCAGCTTTGGGGGACCCCAATACAATGAGCAGTTCTTC.

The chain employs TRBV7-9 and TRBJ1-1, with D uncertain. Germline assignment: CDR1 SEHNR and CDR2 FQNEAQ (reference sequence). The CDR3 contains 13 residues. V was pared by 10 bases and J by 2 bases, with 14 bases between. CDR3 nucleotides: TGTGCCATCACCCGTGCAGACAACACTGAAGCTTTCTTT. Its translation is CAITRADNTEAFF.

CDR3 coding DNA: TGCAGTGCTCCTCATAGCGGGAGCCGTCGCACAGATACGCAGTATTTT. Residues: CSAPHSGSRRTDTQYF. The gene calls are TRBV20-1 and TRBJ2-3; 9 nucleotides match TRBD2. The CDR3 loop spans 16 amino acids. Looked up from germline, CDR1 is DFQATT and CDR2 is SNEGSKA (reference sequence). V lost 5 bases to trimming and J lost 1 base; unmatched junction nucleotides: 10.

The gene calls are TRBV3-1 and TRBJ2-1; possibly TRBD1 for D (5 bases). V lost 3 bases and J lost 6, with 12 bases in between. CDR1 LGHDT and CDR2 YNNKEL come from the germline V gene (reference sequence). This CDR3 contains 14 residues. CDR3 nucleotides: TGTGCCAGCAGCCATAACAGGCAAAGCAATGAGCAGTTCTTC. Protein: CASSHNRQSNEQFF.

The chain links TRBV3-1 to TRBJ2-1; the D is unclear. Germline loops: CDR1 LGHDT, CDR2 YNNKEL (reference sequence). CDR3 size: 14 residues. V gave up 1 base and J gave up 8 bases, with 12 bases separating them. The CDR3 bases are TGTGCCAGCAGCCAAGCCCCCCTGTTTGATGAGCAGTTCTTC. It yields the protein CASSQAPLFDEQFF.

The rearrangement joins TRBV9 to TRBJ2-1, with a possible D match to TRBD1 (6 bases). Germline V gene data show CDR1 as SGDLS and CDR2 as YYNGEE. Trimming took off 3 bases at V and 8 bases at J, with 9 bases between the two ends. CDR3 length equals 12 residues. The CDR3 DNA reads TGTGCCAGCAGCGGTTGGGGGCATGAGCAGTTCTTC. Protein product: CASSGWGHEQFF.

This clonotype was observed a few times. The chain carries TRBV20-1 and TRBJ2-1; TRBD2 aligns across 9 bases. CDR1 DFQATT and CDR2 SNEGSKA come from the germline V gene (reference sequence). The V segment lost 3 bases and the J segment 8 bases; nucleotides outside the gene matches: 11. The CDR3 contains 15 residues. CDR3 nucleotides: TGCAGTGCTAGGGGGCTAGCGGGACTTTATCATGAGCAGTTCTTC. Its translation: CSARGLAGLYHEQFF.

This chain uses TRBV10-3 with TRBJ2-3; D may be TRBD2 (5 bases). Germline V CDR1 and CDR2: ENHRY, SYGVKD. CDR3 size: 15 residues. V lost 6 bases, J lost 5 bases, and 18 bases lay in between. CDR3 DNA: TGTGCCATCAGCCAGGAAGGACTCCCCGGAGATACGCAGTATTTT. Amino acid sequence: CAISQEGLPGDTQYF.

The CDR3 spells CASSHRGAQLFTDTQYF. The DNA of the CDR3 is TGTGCCAGCAGTCACCGCGGGGCCCAACTGTTCACAGATACGCAGTATTTT. The V call is TRBV14, the J call TRBJ2-3, with D possibly matching TRBD2 (6 bases). The CDR3 consists of 17 residues. Germline CDR1 is SGHDN and CDR2 is FVKESK. Trimming shortened V by 6 bases and J by 2 bases, and 21 bases separated the two germline ends.

In DNA, the CDR3 is TGTGCCAGTCAGAACGACAGGGGGTTGAGCAGCAATCAGCCCCAGCATTTT. It codes for CASQNDRGLSSNQPQHF. This chain uses TRBV7-8 with TRBJ1-5; 9 nucleotides agree with TRBD1. The CDR3 loop spans 17 amino acids. Germline V gene lookup returns CDR1 SGHVS and CDR2 FQNEAQ. The trim removed 9 bases at V and 1 base at J, leaving 13 bases unmatched.

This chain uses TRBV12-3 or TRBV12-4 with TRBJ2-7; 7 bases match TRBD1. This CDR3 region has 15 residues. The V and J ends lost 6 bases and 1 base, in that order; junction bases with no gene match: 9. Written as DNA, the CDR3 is TGTGCCAGCAGCATGGACAGGCGAAAGTCCTACGAGCAGTACTTC. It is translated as CASSMDRRKSYEQYF.

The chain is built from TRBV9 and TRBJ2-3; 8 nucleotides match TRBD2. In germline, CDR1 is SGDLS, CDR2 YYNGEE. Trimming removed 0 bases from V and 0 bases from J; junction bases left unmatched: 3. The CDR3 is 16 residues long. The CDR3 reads CASSVGSGSSTDTQYF. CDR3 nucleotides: TGTGCCAGCAGCGTAGGGAGCGGGAGTAGCACAGATACGCAGTATTTT.

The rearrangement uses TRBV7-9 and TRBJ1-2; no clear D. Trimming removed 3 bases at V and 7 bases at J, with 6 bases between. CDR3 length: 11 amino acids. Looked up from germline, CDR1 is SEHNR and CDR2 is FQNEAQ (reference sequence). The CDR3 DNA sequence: TGTGCCAGCAGCTTTAGTAGTGGCTACACCTTC. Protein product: CASSFSSGYTF.

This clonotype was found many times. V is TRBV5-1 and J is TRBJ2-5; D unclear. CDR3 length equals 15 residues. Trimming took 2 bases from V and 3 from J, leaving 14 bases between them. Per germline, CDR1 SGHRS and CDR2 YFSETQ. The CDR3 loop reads CASSLSRVIKETQYF. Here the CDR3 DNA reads TGCGCCAGCAGCTTATCGCGCGTTATCAAAGAGACCCAGTACTTC.

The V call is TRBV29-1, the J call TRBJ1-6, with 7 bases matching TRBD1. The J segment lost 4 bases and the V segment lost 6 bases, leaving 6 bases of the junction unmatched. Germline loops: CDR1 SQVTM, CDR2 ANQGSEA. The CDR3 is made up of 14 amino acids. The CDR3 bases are TGCAGCGTCCGGGACAGACCTTATAATTCACCCCTCCACTTT. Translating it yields CSVRDRPYNSPLHF.

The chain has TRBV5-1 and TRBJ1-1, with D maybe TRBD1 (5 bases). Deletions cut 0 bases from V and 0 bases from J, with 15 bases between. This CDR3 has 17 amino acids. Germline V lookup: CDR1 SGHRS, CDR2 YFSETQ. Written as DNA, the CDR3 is TGCGCCAGCAGCTTGGTTAGGCAGGGAAAGATGAACACTGAAGCTTTCTTT. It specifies CASSLVRQGKMNTEAFF.

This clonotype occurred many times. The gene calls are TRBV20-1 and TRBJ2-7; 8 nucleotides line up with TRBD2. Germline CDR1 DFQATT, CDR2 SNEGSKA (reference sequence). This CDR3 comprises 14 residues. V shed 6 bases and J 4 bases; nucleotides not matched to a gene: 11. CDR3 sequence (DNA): TGCAGTGCCTACGGTCGGGGGGGGGCTTACGAGCAGTACTTC. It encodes CSAYGRGGAYEQYF.

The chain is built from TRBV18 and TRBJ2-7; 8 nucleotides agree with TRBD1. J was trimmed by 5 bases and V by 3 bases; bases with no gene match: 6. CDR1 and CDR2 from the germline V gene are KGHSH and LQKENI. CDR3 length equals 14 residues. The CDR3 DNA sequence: TGTGCCAGCTCACCGGGACAGGTTACTAACGAGCAGTACTTC. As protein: CASSPGQVTNEQYF.

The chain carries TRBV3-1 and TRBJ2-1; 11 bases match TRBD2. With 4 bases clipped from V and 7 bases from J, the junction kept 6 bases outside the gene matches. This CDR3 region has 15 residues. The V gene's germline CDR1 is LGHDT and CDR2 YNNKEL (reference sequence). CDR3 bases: TGTGCCAGCAGCCTTAGCGGGAGGGCCGAGAATGAGCAGTTCTTC. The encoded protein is CASSLSGRAENEQFF.